This T cell receptor (beta chain) was documented in a study of shared clonotypes between healthy human individuals. Genomic DNA per cell subset filled all wells of several immunoSEQ plates. Here immunoSEQ multiplex PCR was the method, and the copy in TCRdb shows in-frame clones only, minus some. The table has over 750,000 clones, 96% seen once. Naive CD8 cells were CD45RO-negative, positively selected for CCR7, excluding terminally differentiated effector memory CD45RA+ cells. The CDR3 extends over 15 amino acids. Germline CDR1 is MNHEY and CDR2 is SMNVEV (reference sequence). Deletions cut 0 bases from V and 1 base from J, with 8 bases between. Study-wide results and caveats: Several donors held 5% to 5.5% of naive CD4 clonotypes in common. In having few donors, the study represented limited genetic and exposure-history diversity.

Regarding this clone: Antigen: not known.

The receptor's source is a man aged 25 to 45 in good health. Sample: naive CD8+ T cells sorted from blood. The chain has TRBV27 and TRBJ2-3, with D unclear. The CDR3 sequence is CASSLSWAGTDTQYF. For the CDR3, the DNA is TGTGCCAGCAGTTTATCCTGGGCGGGCACAGATACGCAGTATTTT.